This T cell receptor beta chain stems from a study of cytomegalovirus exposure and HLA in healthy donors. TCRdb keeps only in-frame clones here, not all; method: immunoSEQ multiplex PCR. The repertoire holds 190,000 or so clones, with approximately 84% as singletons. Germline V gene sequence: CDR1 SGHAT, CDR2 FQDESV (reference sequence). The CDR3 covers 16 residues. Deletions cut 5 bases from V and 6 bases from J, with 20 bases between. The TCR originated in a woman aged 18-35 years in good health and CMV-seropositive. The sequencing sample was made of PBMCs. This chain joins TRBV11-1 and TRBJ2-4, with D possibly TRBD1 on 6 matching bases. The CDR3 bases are TGTGCCAGCAGCGGACACCTGACAGGCCCGCCAAACATTCAGTACTTC. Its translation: CASSGHLTGPPNIQYF.